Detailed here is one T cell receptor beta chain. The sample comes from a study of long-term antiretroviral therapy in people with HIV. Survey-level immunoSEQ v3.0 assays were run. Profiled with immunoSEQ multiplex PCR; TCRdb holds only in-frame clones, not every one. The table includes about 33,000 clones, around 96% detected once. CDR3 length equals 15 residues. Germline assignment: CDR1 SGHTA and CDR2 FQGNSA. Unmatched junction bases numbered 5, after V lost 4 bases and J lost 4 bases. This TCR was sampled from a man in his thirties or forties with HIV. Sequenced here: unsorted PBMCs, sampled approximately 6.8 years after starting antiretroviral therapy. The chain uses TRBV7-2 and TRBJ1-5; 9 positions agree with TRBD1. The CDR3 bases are TGTGCCAGCAGCTATCGGACAGGGGTTAATCAGCCCCAGCATTTT. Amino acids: CASSYRTGVNQPQHF.